Below, 15 T cell receptor beta chains from the same sample are listed, as sequenced in a study of T cell changes during pregnancy in multiple sclerosis. The method was immunoSEQ multiplex PCR; TCRdb's version includes in-frame clones alone and lacks a portion of them. The data hold 45,000 to 55,000 clones, with about 92% observed a single time. Specimen: CD4+ T cells from peripheral blood mononuclear cells, collected after pregnancy. The source of these receptors is a female donor with multiple sclerosis, enrolled in a pregnancy study.

V and J are TRBV4-2 and TRBJ2-5; D is possibly TRBD2 (6 bases). The V end was cut by 0 bases, the J end by 1 base, with 12 bases between. This CDR3 is built from 16 residues. Germline loops: CDR1 LGHNA, CDR2 YNFKEQ. The CDR3 DNA reads as TGTGCCAGCAGCCAAGAAGGAGGGACGGGCCAAGAGACCCAGTACTTC. This translates into CASSQEGGTGQETQYF.

This clone was seen a single time. The V call is TRBV29-1, the J call TRBJ2-2; possible D gene TRBD1, 6 bases. Germline V gene data show CDR1 as SQVTM and CDR2 as ANQGSEA. V lost 3 bases, J lost 5 bases, and 10 bases lay in between. This CDR3 comprises 13 residues. The CDR3 nucleotides are TGCAGCGTTGAGGGACACCGGACCGGGGAGCTGTTTTTT. This codes for CSVEGHRTGELFF.

CDR3 nucleotide sequence: TGTGCCAGCAGCGCGATGGGAGGGATCACCGGGGAGCTGTTTTTT. Residues: CASSAMGGITGELFF. This chain joins TRBV7-2 and TRBJ2-2, with 7 positions matching TRBD2. With 5 bases clipped from V and 4 bases from J, the junction kept 7 bases outside the gene matches. Germline loops: CDR1 SGHTA, CDR2 FQGNSA. The CDR3 is made up of 15 amino acids.

The rearrangement links TRBV7-9 to TRBJ2-1, with 11 bases aligning to TRBD1. This CDR3 comprises 15 residues. Germline V gene sequence: CDR1 SEHNR, CDR2 FQNEAQ (reference sequence). Germline trimming cut 6 bases from V and 0 bases from J; bases unmatched to any gene: 1. CDR3 DNA: TGTGCCAGCAGGGGGACAGGGGGCTCCTACAATGAGCAGTTCTTC. Encoded protein: CASRGTGGSYNEQFF.

This chain joins TRBV28 and TRBJ2-1, with D unclear. Germline values: CDR1 MDHEN, CDR2 SYDVKM. This CDR3 spans 12 amino acids. The ends were cut back, 7 bases at V and 1 base at J, with 5 bases in the middle. The CDR3 loop is CASKRSYNEQFF. The CDR3 nucleotides read TGTGCCAGCAAGCGTTCCTACAATGAGCAGTTCTTC. Drawing the rest from reference TRBV28 and TRBJ2-1, the complete variable domain is DVKVTQSSRYLVKRTGEKVFLECVQDMDHENMFWYRQDPGLGLRLIYFSYDVKMKEKGDIPEGYSVSREKKERFSLILESASTNQTSMYLCASKRSYNEQFFGPGTRLTVL.

The J gene is TRBJ1-3, the V gene TRBV6-6; D is unclear. The germline V gene encodes CDR1 MNHNY and CDR2 SVGAGI (reference sequence). The ends were cut back, 2 bases at V and 0 bases at J, with 5 bases in the middle. The CDR3 has 14 amino acids. The CDR3 loop reads CASSYGISGNTIYF. Written as DNA, the CDR3 is TGTGCCAGCAGTTACGGCATCTCTGGAAACACCATATATTTT.

CDR3 loop: CASSLDSKDRVKGNEQFF. The CDR3 DNA is TGTGCCAGCAGCTTAGATAGCAAGGACAGGGTGAAAGGCAATGAGCAGTTCTTC. The rearrangement joins TRBV11-3 to TRBJ2-1; 8 bases fit TRBD1. Germline values: CDR1 SGHNT, CDR2 YENEEA. The CDR3 totals 18 residues. V dropped 0 bases and J dropped 6; count of bases not matched to a gene: 13.

The V and J genes are TRBV19 and TRBJ2-7; TRBD2 matches 11 bases. The CDR3 runs 15 residues. V shed 3 bases and J 4 bases; nucleotides not matched to a gene: 5. The V gene's germline CDR1 is LNHDA and CDR2 SQIVND (reference sequence). CDR3 residues: CASSISGRASYEQYF. DNA of the CDR3: TGTGCCAGTAGTATTAGCGGGAGGGCCTCATACGAGCAGTACTTC.

The chain couples TRBV5-4 to TRBJ2-5; 8 nucleotides line up with TRBD1. Germline V gives CDR1 SGHNT, CDR2 YYREEE (reference sequence). The V segment lost 1 base and the J segment 4 bases; nucleotides outside the gene matches: 0. CDR3 length equals 13 residues. The CDR3 spells CASSLQGAETQYF. The CDR3 DNA follows: TGTGCCAGCAGCTTGCAGGGGGCAGAGACCCAGTACTTC.

This rearrangement joins TRBV6-6 to TRBJ2-5, with unresolved D. CDR1 is MNHNY and CDR2 is SVGAGI in the germline V gene (reference sequence). Trimming removed 6 bases at V and 3 bases at J, with 8 bases between. The CDR3 totals 12 residues. The DNA of the CDR3 is TGTGCCAGCAGGTGGCCAGAAGAGACCCAGTACTTC. Protein sequence: CASRWPEETQYF.

CDR3 sequence reads: CASGLTVTGNTIYF. In DNA, the CDR3 is TGTGCCAGCGGGCTGACAGTAACTGGAAACACCATATATTTT. The chain links TRBV6-5 to TRBJ1-3; possibly TRBD1 for D (5 bases). Trimming pared 8 bases from V and 2 bases from J, leaving 13 bases between. This CDR3 comprises 14 residues. Looked up from germline, CDR1 is MNHEY and CDR2 is SVGAGI.

This clone was seen only once. The chain employs TRBV9 and TRBJ2-7; 8 bases agree with TRBD1. This CDR3 comprises 15 residues. CDR1 and CDR2 (germline): SGDLS, YYNGEE. Unmatched junction bases numbered 7, after V lost 0 bases and J lost 5 bases. The CDR3 DNA sequence: TGTGCCAGCAGCGTAGTCCCGGACAGGGCGAACGAGCAGTACTTC. Amino acids: CASSVVPDRANEQYF.

This chain connects TRBV19 to TRBJ1-4; 7 bases match TRBD1. CDR1 LNHDA and CDR2 SQIVND come from the germline V gene (reference sequence). This CDR3 is built from 15 residues. Trimming took 4 bases from V and 7 from J; bases not matched to a gene: 9. The DNA of the CDR3 is TGTGCCAGTAGTACCCCCCAGGGGGGACTTGAAAAACTGTTTTTT. Protein sequence: CASSTPQGGLEKLFF. The whole variable domain, filled in from reference TRBV19 and TRBJ1-4, reads DGGITQSPKYLFRKEGQNVTLSCEQNLNHDAMYWYRQDPGQGLRLIYYSQIVNDFQKGDIAEGYSVSREKKESFPLTVTSAQKNPTAFYLCASSTPQGGLEKLFFGSGTQLSVL.

V and J are TRBV11-2 and TRBJ2-3; no clear D gene. Trimming left V 5 bases short and J 2 bases short, with 8 bases between. Germline CDR1 reads SGHAT; CDR2 reads FQNNGV. This CDR3 spans 13 amino acids. Here the CDR3 reads CASSRSPTDTQYF. The CDR3 region has the DNA TGTGCCAGCAGCCGGAGCCCCACAGATACGCAGTATTTT.

The CDR3 DNA reads TGTGCCAGCAGCCCCGGGACAGAGGCCTACGAGCAGTACTTC. Protein product: CASSPGTEAYEQYF. The chain carries TRBV28 and TRBJ2-7, with 7 nucleotides matching TRBD1. Germline V gene sequence: CDR1 MDHEN, CDR2 SYDVKM. The V segment lost 6 bases and the J segment 2 bases; nucleotides outside the gene matches: 7. The CDR3 is 14 amino acids.